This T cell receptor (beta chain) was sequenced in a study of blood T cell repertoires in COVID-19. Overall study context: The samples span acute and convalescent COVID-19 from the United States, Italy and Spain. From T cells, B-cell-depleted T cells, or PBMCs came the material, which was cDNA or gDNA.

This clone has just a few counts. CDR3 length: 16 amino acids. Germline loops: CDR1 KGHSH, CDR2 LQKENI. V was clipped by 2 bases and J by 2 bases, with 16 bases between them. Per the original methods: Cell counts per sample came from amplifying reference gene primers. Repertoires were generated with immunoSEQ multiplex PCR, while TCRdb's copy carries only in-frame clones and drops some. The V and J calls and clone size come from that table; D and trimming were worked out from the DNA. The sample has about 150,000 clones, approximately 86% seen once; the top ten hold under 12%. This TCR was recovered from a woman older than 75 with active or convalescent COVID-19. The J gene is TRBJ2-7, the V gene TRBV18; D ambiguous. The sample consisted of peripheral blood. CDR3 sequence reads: CASSPGRGPLTYEQYF. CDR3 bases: TGTGCCAGCTCACCAGGCAGAGGTCCCTTGACCTACGAGCAGTACTTC.